The 20 T cell receptor beta chains presented below share a single source sample, sequenced in a study of T-cell memory formation after mild COVID-19. TCRdb independently ran MiXCR on the 5' RACE reads; one entry per CDR3 protein. Of about 390,000 distinct CDR3 sequences detected, 20% to 25% appear once; the ten largest clones hold 9.5% to 15%. The sequencing input was PBMCs or a T cell subset sorted from them (not recorded which). These receptor sequences come from an adult woman who had mild COVID-19 (a few samples of this study predate the infection). Cell type and time point are not known.

The chain uses TRBV10-3 and TRBJ1-1; D possibly corresponds to TRBD1 (5 bases). This CDR3 comprises 16 residues. Germline V gene lookup returns CDR1 ENHRY and CDR2 SYGVKD. V lost 6 bases and J lost 1, with 18 bases in between. CDR3 nucleotides: TGTGCCATCAGCCCAGGGACTTACAGAAAGAACACTGAAGCTTTCTTT. This sequence encodes CAISPGTYRKNTEAFF.

V usage is TRBV6-2 or TRBV6-3 and J usage is TRBJ2-6, with D perhaps matching TRBD2 (6 bases). The V and J ends lost 8 bases and 4 bases respectively, with 12 bases between them. There are 14 residues in the CDR3. CDR1 is MNHEY and CDR2 is SVGEGT in the germline V gene. Here the CDR3 DNA reads TGTGCCAGCGGCAATGCGGGAGGGGCCAACGTCCTGACTTTC. Protein: CASGNAGGANVLTF.

This clonotype occurred many times. The rearrangement uses TRBV7-8 and TRBJ2-1; TRBD2 matches 9 bases. Germline lookup yields CDR1 SGHVS and CDR2 FQNEAQ. The V segment lost 5 bases and the J segment 7 bases; nucleotides outside the gene matches: 12. This CDR3 spans 16 amino acids. The CDR3 DNA follows: TGTGCCAGCAGCCCTGGCGGGGGGGGCCTGAAGAATGAGCAGTTCTTC. This encodes CASSPGGGGLKNEQFF.

This clonotype has more than one count but fewer than ten. The gene calls are TRBV6-1 and TRBJ2-2; D call uncertain. CDR1 and CDR2 from the germline V gene are MNHNS and SASEGT. CDR3 size: 17 residues. V was shortened by 2 bases and J by 0 bases, with 13 bases between the two germline ends. The CDR3 protein is CASSERSATANTGELFF. The CDR3 DNA reads TGTGCCAGCAGTGAACGCTCAGCCACCGCGAACACCGGGGAGCTGTTTTTT.

The chain employs TRBV5-1 and TRBJ2-3; possible D gene TRBD2, 6 bases. The V gene lost 4 bases and the J gene lost 3 bases, with 12 bases spanning the gap. There are 14 residues in the CDR3. The germline gives CDR1 SGHRS, CDR2 YFSETQ. The CDR3 region is CASSDGGGTDTQYF. CDR3 coding DNA: TGCGCCAGCAGCGACGGGGGTGGGACAGATACGCAGTATTTT.

This chain joins TRBV25-1 and TRBJ2-3; TRBD2 aligns across 7 bases. Germline V gene sequence: CDR1 MGHDK, CDR2 SYGVNS. The CDR3 has 16 residues. With V trimmed by 2 bases and J by 1 base, 6 bases remained unmatched. The CDR3 spells CASSENPGGGTDTQYF. The DNA for the CDR3 is TGTGCCAGCAGTGAAAACCCGGGAGGCGGCACAGATACGCAGTATTTT.

This clonotype was recorded a few times. The chain links TRBV2 to TRBJ2-3; D is undetermined. V was pared by 3 bases and J by 2 bases, with 9 bases between. CDR1 is SNHLY, CDR2 FYNNEI, per germline. CDR3 length equals 14 residues. CDR3 DNA: TGTGCCAGCAGTGAGGGTGTTACCACAGATACGCAGTATTTT. Protein: CASSEGVTTDTQYF.

The V gene is TRBV25-1, the J gene TRBJ2-1; D is ambiguous. The CDR3 has 13 amino acids. Trimming removed 5 bases from V and 7 bases from J, with 12 bases in between. The germline V gene encodes CDR1 MGHDK and CDR2 SYGVNS. The CDR3 is CASSPVGLNEQFF. The CDR3 DNA follows: TGTGCCAGCAGTCCGGTGGGTTTAAATGAGCAGTTCTTC.

This clonotype was recorded a few times. This chain links TRBV20-1 with TRBJ2-3; D possibly corresponds to TRBD1 (7 bases). The ends were cut back, 4 bases at V and 3 bases at J, with 14 bases in the middle. This CDR3 is built from 14 residues. Germline V lookup: CDR1 DFQATT, CDR2 SNEGSKA (reference sequence). CDR3 coding DNA: TGCAGTGCTAAGGCGTCAGGGGGGACAGATACGCAGTATTTT. Its protein product is CSAKASGGTDTQYF.

The chain recombines TRBV29-1 with TRBJ1-1; TRBD1 is a possible D gene (6 bases). This CDR3 comprises 11 residues. The ends were cut back, 6 bases at V and 6 bases at J, with 11 bases in the middle. CDR1 is SQVTM, CDR2 ANQGSEA, per germline. The CDR3: CSVTGFPEAFF. Here the CDR3 DNA reads TGCAGCGTAACAGGGTTCCCTGAAGCTTTCTTT.

This clonotype appeared a few times. The chain carries TRBV27 and TRBJ2-7, with D possibly being TRBD1 or TRBD2 (5 bases each). There are 15 residues in the CDR3. Trimming shortened V by 6 bases and J by 3 bases, and 18 bases separated the two germline ends. The germline V gene encodes CDR1 MNHEY and CDR2 SMNVEV (reference sequence). The CDR3 is CASRPRDGVGYEQYF. The CDR3 DNA reads TGTGCCAGCAGACCCCGGGACGGCGTAGGCTACGAGCAGTACTTC.

The chain has TRBV4-3 and TRBJ2-1; 8 bases are a match to TRBD1. The CDR3 has 18 amino acids. Germline lookup yields CDR1 LGHNA and CDR2 YSLEER. J lost 9 bases, V lost 5 bases, and 21 bases had no gene match. In DNA, the CDR3 is TGCGCCAGCAGCTTCACCGCCCCCGGACAGGGAAGTTTCAGTGAGCAGTTCTTC. It translates to CASSFTAPGQGSFSEQFF.

The rearrangement joins TRBV24-1 to TRBJ2-3; no clear D. The V gene's germline CDR1 is KGHDR and CDR2 SFDVKD. V shed 0 bases and J shed 3 bases, with 6 bases lying between them. The CDR3 loop spans 14 amino acids. The DNA for the CDR3 is TGTGCCACCAGTGATTTGCAGTGGACAGATACGCAGTATTTT. Amino acid sequence: CATSDLQWTDTQYF.

This clonotype was detected only a few times. The V call is TRBV19, the J call TRBJ2-7; D tentatively reads TRBD1 or TRBD2 (5 bases each). V shed 5 bases and J shed 5 bases, with 13 bases lying between them. The germline gives CDR1 LNHDA, CDR2 SQIVND (reference sequence). CDR3 length: 13 residues. The CDR3 loop is CASSVLGTDEQYF. Here the CDR3 DNA reads TGTGCCAGTAGTGTACTCGGGACCGACGAGCAGTACTTC.

This clonotype was seen only a few times. The genes are TRBV7-2 and TRBJ2-1, with D perhaps matching TRBD1 (6 bases). In germline, CDR1 is SGHTA, CDR2 FQGNSA. The CDR3 runs to 16 residues. Trimming pared 1 base from V and 0 bases from J, leaving 10 bases between. DNA for the CDR3: TGTGCCAGCAGCTTAGATAGGGGGAGCTCCTACAATGAGCAGTTCTTC. Its translation: CASSLDRGSSYNEQFF.

A few counts support this clonotype. This rearrangement joins TRBV28 to TRBJ2-7; D may match TRBD1 or TRBD2 (5 bases each). CDR1 and CDR2 from the germline V gene are MDHEN and SYDVKM. V lost 5 bases and J lost 4, with 15 bases in between. The CDR3 loop spans 14 amino acids. The CDR3 nucleotides are TGTGCCAGCAGTCCATCGGGACGCAGATACGAGCAGTACTTC. It encodes CASSPSGRRYEQYF.

This chain connects TRBV30 to TRBJ2-3; 7 positions agree with TRBD2. The ends lost 1 base at V and 5 bases at J; junction bases unmatched: 9. The germline gives CDR1 GTSNPN, CDR2 SVGIG (reference sequence). There are 15 residues in the CDR3. The CDR3 sequence: CAWSGASGRKDTQYF. CDR3 sequence (DNA): TGTGCCTGGAGTGGGGCTAGCGGTCGCAAAGATACGCAGTATTTT.

V usage is TRBV20-1 and J usage is TRBJ1-5; weak D call: TRBD1 (6 bases). The ends were cut back, 4 bases at V and 4 bases at J, with 11 bases in the middle. This CDR3 has 13 amino acids. The V gene's germline CDR1 is DFQATT and CDR2 SNEGSKA (reference sequence). The CDR3 region has the DNA TGCAGTGCTACACAGGGTTTTAATCAGCCCCAGCATTTT. Its protein is CSATQGFNQPQHF.

V usage is TRBV9 and J usage is TRBJ2-7; 7 bases fit TRBD1. V dropped 3 bases and J dropped 2; count of bases not matched to a gene: 5. The CDR3 length is 14 residues. Germline V gene data show CDR1 as SGDLS and CDR2 as YYNGEE. As DNA, the CDR3 is TGTGCCAGCAGCGCAGGGGACAGCGCCTACGAGCAGTACTTC. Translated: CASSAGDSAYEQYF.

The chain links TRBV2 to TRBJ2-7, with D possibly being TRBD1 or TRBD2 (5 bases each). Germline V gene lookup returns CDR1 SNHLY and CDR2 FYNNEI. The CDR3 loop spans 13 amino acids. V lost 3 bases to trimming and J lost 1 base, with 7 bases between them. The CDR3 coding sequence is TGTGCCAGCAGTGACGAGGGGTCCTACGAGCAGTACTTC. This translates into CASSDEGSYEQYF.